The TCR beta chain described here comes from a study of CD8 T cells in ankylosing spondylitis. Study-wide results and caveats: In peripheral blood, disease-linked CD8+ clones occurred at relatively low frequencies. For ankylosing spondylitis blood, a TCR beta motif of several highly homologous variants appeared characteristic.

Libraries of TCR beta came from quantitative 5'-RACE with molecular barcodes. TCRdb reprocessed the 5' RACE reads via MiXCR and lists one record per CDR3 protein. Here the sample spans about 800,000 distinct CDR3 sequences, 12% being singletons. Concerning this clonotype: As yet, its antigen is unknown.

Trimming cost V 7 bases and J 8 bases; bases outside gene matches: 8. Germline-derived CDR1 and CDR2 are SGHRS and YFSETQ. This CDR3 region has 14 residues. What was sequenced was blood, either unsorted or a sorted T cell fraction (not recorded which). The origin of this receptor is a male donor with ankylosing spondylitis. The chain links TRBV5-1 to TRBJ2-1; 11 bases match TRBD2. In DNA, the CDR3 is TGCGCCAGCGTCGAGACTAGCGGGGCGTATGAGCAGTTCTTC. This codes for CASVETSGAYEQFF.